This T cell receptor beta chain was identified during a study of CDR3 diversity in severe acne. This clonotype has at least ten counts. MiXCR, applied by TCRdb to the PCR reads, yields one record per CDR3 protein. The profile shows about 90,000 distinct CDR3 sequences, approximately 49% of them singletons. The CDR3 runs to 15 residues. Per the germline V gene, CDR1 is ENHRY and CDR2 is SYGVKD. The V segment lost 10 bases and the J segment 4 bases; nucleotides outside the gene matches: 7. The receptor's source is a male donor with severe acne vulgaris. This rearrangement joins TRBV10-3 to TRBJ2-3; 14 nucleotides align to TRBD2. Sequencing input: blood. CDR3 sequence (DNA): TGTGCCACCTCGGGACTAGCGGGAGCCCCAGATACGCAGTATTTT. Its protein product is CATSGLAGAPDTQYF.